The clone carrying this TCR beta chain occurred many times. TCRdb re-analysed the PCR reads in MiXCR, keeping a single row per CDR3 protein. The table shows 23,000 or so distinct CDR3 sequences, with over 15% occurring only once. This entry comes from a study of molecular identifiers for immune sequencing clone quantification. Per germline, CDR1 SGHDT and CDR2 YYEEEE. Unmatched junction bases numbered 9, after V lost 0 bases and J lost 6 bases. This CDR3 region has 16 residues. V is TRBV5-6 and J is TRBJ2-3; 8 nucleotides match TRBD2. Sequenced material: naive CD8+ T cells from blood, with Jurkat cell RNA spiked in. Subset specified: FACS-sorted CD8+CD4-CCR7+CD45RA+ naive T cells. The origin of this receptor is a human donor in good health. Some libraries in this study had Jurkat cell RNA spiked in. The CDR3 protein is CASSLAPGLVGDTQYF. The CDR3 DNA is TGTGCCAGCAGCTTGGCGCCGGGACTAGTCGGTGATACGCAGTATTTT. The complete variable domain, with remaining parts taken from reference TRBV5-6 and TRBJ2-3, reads DAGVTQSPTHLIKTRGQQVTLRCSPKSGHDTVSWYQQALGQGPQFIFQYYEEEERQRGNFPDRFSGHQFPNYSSELNVNALLLGDSALYLCASSLAPGLVGDTQYFGPGTRLTVL.